This T cell receptor beta chain was sequenced for a study of identical twins. Study results and caveats: Alpha sequences that were out-of-frame and twin-shared showed an excess of low generation probability. Twin pairs had excess sharing that was weaker in beta out-of-frame sequences. Cord blood beta clonotypes that were abundant carried fewer insertions, and memory repertoires showed no such trend. Models predicted too little out-of-frame TCR alpha sharing in monozygotic twins.

There are many counts of this clonotype. The antigen is unknown. Trimming removed 6 bases at V and 5 bases at J, with 11 bases between. This CDR3 has 13 amino acids. TCRdb ran MiXCR on the 5' RACE reads and lists one entry per CDR3 protein. The sample holds approximately 350,000 distinct CDR3 sequences, 12% seen once. This sample was shared with a second study, whose subject was yellow fever vaccine responses in identical twins.

The sample consisted of CD8+ T cells sorted from blood. The sequence derives from a woman between 18 and 29 years old in good health. The chain employs TRBV12-3 or TRBV12-4 and TRBJ1-5; perhaps TRBD1 as D (6 bases). The CDR3 sequence is CASSPPGDQPQHF. The CDR3 nucleotides are TGTGCCAGCAGCCCCCCAGGGGATCAGCCCCAGCATTTT.